These 12 T cell receptor beta chains were sequenced from one sample in a study of OX40 agonist ivuxolimab in advanced cancers. TCRdb keeps only in-frame clones here, not all; method: immunoSEQ multiplex PCR. The sample lists 70,000 to 95,000 clones; less than 95% were seen once. Material: CD4+ or CD8+ T cells sorted from blood, obtained in a trial of the OX40 agonist ivuxolimab. These receptor sequences come from an adult with an advanced solid tumor such as melanoma, head and neck, liver or kidney cancer.

The V and J genes are TRBV27 and TRBJ2-1; 9 positions match TRBD1. The ends lost 3 bases at V and 8 bases at J; junction bases unmatched: 8. This CDR3 has 15 residues. The germline gives CDR1 MNHEY, CDR2 SMNVEV (reference sequence). In DNA form, the CDR3 reads TGTGCCAGCAGTTTCACCGGGGGACAGGGTGATGAGCAGTTCTTC. This codes for CASSFTGGQGDEQFF.

The chain joins TRBV29-1 to TRBJ1-3; D ambiguous. The CDR3 has 14 residues. Germline CDR1 SQVTM, CDR2 ANQGSEA. With 0 bases removed from V and 0 bases from J, the gap between germline ends came to 6 bases. CDR3 protein: CSVEDSGSGNTIYF. In DNA form, the CDR3 reads TGCAGCGTTGAAGATAGTGGCTCTGGAAACACCATATATTTT. Drawing the rest from reference TRBV29-1 and TRBJ1-3, the complete variable domain is SAVISQKPSRDICQRGTSLTIQCQVDSQVTMMFWYRQQPGQSLTLIATANQGSEATYESGFVIDKFPISRPNLTFSTLTVSNMSPEDSSIYLCSVEDSGSGNTIYFGEGSWLTVV.

The chain joins TRBV19 to TRBJ1-1; 7 nucleotides match TRBD1. This CDR3 contains 15 residues. J lost 0 bases, V lost 2 bases, and 3 bases had no gene match. Germline V gives CDR1 LNHDA, CDR2 SQIVND (reference sequence). The DNA of the CDR3 is TGTGCCAGTAGTATATTAGGGGGCGTGAACACTGAAGCTTTCTTT. Translated, it gives CASSILGGVNTEAFF.

This chain links TRBV13 with TRBJ2-3; D call uncertain. V lost 2 bases to trimming and J lost 2 bases, with 2 bases between them. The CDR3 consists of 12 residues. Germline CDR1 PRHDT, CDR2 FYEKMQ (reference sequence). CDR3 in DNA: TGTGCCAGCAGCTTACCCACAGATACGCAGTATTTT. Its protein is CASSLPTDTQYF.

The chain links TRBV9 to TRBJ2-6; D not certain. Trimming shortened V by 0 bases and J by 2 bases, and 15 bases separated the two germline ends. Germline CDR1 reads SGDLS; CDR2 reads YYNGEE. The CDR3 is made up of 18 amino acids. In DNA, the CDR3 is TGTGCCAGCAGCGTAGACCCCCGTACCGAGACTGGGGCCAACGTCCTGACTTTC. As protein: CASSVDPRTETGANVLTF.

Concerning this clone itself: Its ends do not fully match the called genes, so a read error is possible. The chain links TRBV30 to TRBJ2-3; D could derive from TRBD1 or TRBD2 (5 bases each). CDR3 length equals 12 residues. Germline V lookup: CDR1 GTSNPN, CDR2 SVGIG (reference sequence). CDR3 loop: CAWTSPDRDPNF. Here the CDR3 DNA reads TGTGCCTGGACCTCCCCGGACCGGGACCCCAATTTT.

This clone came up once. The V call is TRBV4-3, the J call TRBJ2-7, with D perhaps matching TRBD1 or TRBD2 (5 bases each). V lost 1 base, J lost 2 bases, and 12 bases lay in between. Germline loops: CDR1 LGHNA, CDR2 YSLEER. The CDR3 has 15 residues. In DNA, the CDR3 is TGCGCCAGCAGCCAAGCAACCGGGGACCCCTACGAGCAGTACTTC. Protein product: CASSQATGDPYEQYF.

Comments on this clone: At one of its ends the junction is not consistent with the germline gene, which may arise from a read error. This rearrangement joins TRBV5-4 to TRBJ2-3; no firm D call. The CDR3 loop spans 15 amino acids. Germline lookup yields CDR1 SGHNT and CDR2 YYREEE (reference sequence). The CDR3 sequence: CASSLGAQVTETQYF. CDR3 DNA sequence: TGTGCCAGCAGCTTGGGAGCACAAGTCACAGAAACGCAGTATTTT.

V gene TRBV15 combines with J gene TRBJ2-2, with D unclear. In germline, CDR1 is LNHNV, CDR2 YYDKDF (reference sequence). The CDR3 has 11 amino acids. V was clipped by 7 bases and J by 6 bases, with 6 bases between them. This chain's CDR3 is CATMDSGELFF. CDR3 coding DNA: TGTGCCACCATGGATTCCGGGGAGCTGTTTTTT.

The genes are TRBV29-1 and TRBJ1-2; D is ambiguous. In germline, CDR1 is SQVTM, CDR2 ANQGSEA. This CDR3 has 12 amino acids. V was clipped by 4 bases and J by 4 bases, with 10 bases between them. The CDR3 protein is CSVVTVAYGYTF. As DNA, the CDR3 is TGCAGCGTTGTTACAGTTGCCTATGGCTACACCTTC.

The J gene is TRBJ1-1, the V gene TRBV11-1, with D possibly matching TRBD1 (6 bases). V gave up 3 bases and J gave up 3 bases, with 11 bases separating them. Germline values: CDR1 SGHAT, CDR2 FQDESV (reference sequence). CDR3 length equals 14 residues. The CDR3 protein is CASSFYRVDTEAFF. CDR3 bases: TGTGCCAGCAGCTTTTACAGGGTCGACACTGAAGCTTTCTTT.

The chain carries TRBV20-1 and TRBJ2-1; D not resolved. The CDR3 runs to 11 residues. The germline V and J ends were trimmed by 6 bases and 9 bases, with 12 bases remaining between them. The germline gives CDR1 DFQATT, CDR2 SNEGSKA (reference sequence). The CDR3 bases are TGCAGTGCCAAGGAAGGGATTGAGCAGTTCTTC. Residues: CSAKEGIEQFF.